This T cell receptor (beta chain) was retrieved from a study of monozygotic twins with inflammatory bowel disease. TCRdb reprocessed the 5' RACE reads, with one entry per CDR3 protein and no DNA. The listing records a few hundred thousand distinct CDR3 sequences. Germline V CDR1 and CDR2: SGDLS, YYNGEE. This CDR3 spans 13 amino acids. The V gene is TRBV9, the J gene TRBJ2-7. The clonotype comes from a human donor with ulcerative colitis or Crohn's disease, or a healthy co-twin of an affected twin (not recorded which). The specimen sequenced was blood. The CDR3 loop is CASSVGQFYEQYF.